One sample yielded the 8 T cell receptor beta chains listed below, sequenced in a study of technical replicates of blood from several donors. The method was immunoSEQ multiplex PCR; TCRdb's version includes in-frame clones alone and lacks a portion of them. This sample carries around 68,000 clones, 95% to 97% of them seen once, and the ten largest clones take more than 0.25%. Sequenced material: T cells isolated from PBMCs. These receptors were taken from a human donor in good health.

The chain employs TRBV19 and TRBJ1-1; the D gene is possibly TRBD1 (5 bases). Trimming shortened V by 3 bases and J by 0 bases, and 14 bases separated the two germline ends. This CDR3 comprises 16 residues. Looked up from germline, CDR1 is LNHDA and CDR2 is SQIVND (reference sequence). CDR3 sequence: CASSIFAGRVNTEAFF. The CDR3 coding sequence is TGTGCCAGTAGTATTTTCGCGGGACGGGTGAACACTGAAGCTTTCTTT.

This clone came up once. The V and J genes are TRBV18 and TRBJ1-4; D uncertain. The CDR3 totals 13 residues. Trimming took off 4 bases at V and 5 bases at J, with 8 bases between the two ends. Per the germline V gene, CDR1 is KGHSH and CDR2 is LQKENI. CDR3 sequence: CASSQGVNEKLFF. CDR3 nucleotide sequence: TGTGCCAGCTCACAGGGAGTGAATGAAAAACTGTTTTTT.

The chain combines TRBV9 with TRBJ1-1; D remains ambiguous. The CDR3 is 13 amino acids. CDR1 SGDLS and CDR2 YYNGEE come from the germline V gene. V shed 0 bases and J shed 3 bases, with 6 bases lying between them. The CDR3 bases are TGTGCCAGCAGCGTAGGTCGGGACACTGAAGCTTTCTTT. This encodes CASSVGRDTEAFF.

As DNA, the CDR3 is TGTGCCAGCAGCGTACAACAGGGCTACACCTTC. It codes for CASSVQQGYTF. The J gene is TRBJ1-2, the V gene TRBV7-9; D gene ambiguous. Trimming pared 5 bases from V and 8 bases from J, leaving 9 bases between. Germline loops: CDR1 SEHNR, CDR2 FQNEAQ (reference sequence). The CDR3 sequence is 11 residues long.

V is TRBV4-2 and J is TRBJ2-7; a possible D gene is TRBD2 (6 bases). V was pared by 0 bases and J by 8 bases, with 20 bases between. The CDR3 covers 16 residues. Germline values: CDR1 LGHNA, CDR2 YNFKEQ. The CDR3 loop is CASSQEEGLVDGKQYF. The CDR3 DNA is TGTGCCAGCAGCCAAGAGGAGGGGTTAGTAGACGGAAAGCAGTACTTC.

V usage is TRBV29-1 and J usage is TRBJ2-2; a possible D gene is TRBD2 (6 bases). The germline V gene encodes CDR1 SQVTM and CDR2 ANQGSEA. Trimming removed 5 bases at V and 0 bases at J, with 16 bases between. This CDR3 region has 16 residues. CDR3 region: CSVLPPGDPNTGELFF. In DNA, the CDR3 is TGCAGCGTTTTGCCGCCGGGGGACCCGAACACCGGGGAGCTGTTTTTT.

J is TRBJ2-1 and V is TRBV27, with D possibly TRBD1 on 6 matching bases. The CDR3 loop spans 15 amino acids. Trimming pared 8 bases from V and 4 bases from J, leaving 18 bases between. CDR1 is MNHEY and CDR2 is SMNVEV in the germline V gene (reference sequence). The CDR3 protein is CASLPTGSPYNEQFF. DNA of the CDR3: TGTGCCAGCTTACCGACAGGATCCCCATACAATGAGCAGTTCTTC.

V is TRBV6-7 and J is TRBJ1-2; the match to TRBD1 covers 7 bases. TRBV6-7 belongs to the ORF category, with a function that is uncertain. The CDR3 has 14 amino acids. V was clipped by 5 bases and J by 4 bases; unmatched bases: 7. CDR3 DNA: TGTGCCAGCAGTACTACTTGGGACAGCTATGGCTACACCTTC. This translates into CASSTTWDSYGYTF.